This T cell receptor (beta chain) was observed in a study of blood T cells in healthy people across ages. The study, taken as a whole, reports: Possibly confounding the expanded clonotype changes was the fact that donor CMV status was unknown.

Sample-barcoded 5' priming and a J-beta primer mix drove a second PCR of about 6 to 12 cycles. MiXCR, applied by TCRdb to the 5' RACE reads, yields one record per CDR3 protein. The sample includes about 930,000 distinct CDR3 sequences, 29% seen only once; the top ten take around 9.6%. Germline loops: CDR1 SGHRS, CDR2 YFSETQ. The CDR3 covers 14 residues. As concerns this clonotype: Its antigen is unidentified.

The same data also went into a second study, on T cells of mothers and their children. That work contributes: The effect of thymic selection on TCR recombination output is similar between related and unrelated pairs.

This clonotype originated in a woman aged 35 to 49 in good health. The sample was blood. The chain employs TRBV5-1 and TRBJ2-5; 8 nucleotides agree with TRBD1. The J call may be faulty, since TRBJ2-7 better matches the DNA end. CDR3 coding DNA: TGCGCCAGCAACAAAGACAGGGGCGCGTACGAGCAGTACTTC. Its protein is CASNKDRGAYEQYF.